The 30 T cell receptor beta chains listed next were all sequenced from one sample in a study of T cell repertoires in cytomegalovirus infection (dated 2019 in TCRdb). Data came from an Illumina HiSeq 1500. Using fastp at Q25 and MiXCR, TCRdb reprocessed the public reads and kept productive beta chains. A single entry per CDR3 protein holds the most common genes and DNA from its merged rows. This sample comprises hundreds of thousands of distinct CDR3 sequences, around 9.1% of them detected only once. The ten top clones hold about 2.3% of the sample. The source material was PBMCs. These receptors were taken from a human donor in good health (CMV status not recorded). Some clones in this sample may be carry-over from other donors' samples.

This clonotype was counted at least ten times. V usage is TRBV7-2 and J usage is TRBJ2-2, with a tentative D call TRBD2 (5 bases). CDR3 size: 15 residues. Trimming shortened V by 4 bases and J by 5 bases, and 14 bases separated the two germline ends. From germline, CDR1 is SGHTA and CDR2 FQGNSA. The CDR3 coding sequence is TGTGCCAGCAGCTCCCCCCGGGGTAGGACCGGGGAGCTGTTTTTT. Protein: CASSSPRGRTGELFF. The complete variable domain, with remaining parts taken from reference TRBV7-2 and TRBJ2-2, reads GAGVSQSPSNKVTEKGKDVELRCDPISGHTALYWYRQSLGQGLEFLIYFQGNSAPDKSGLPSDRFSAERTGGSVSTLTIQRTQQEDSAVYLCASSSPRGRTGELFFGEGSRLTVL.

This clonotype was seen at least ten times. The CDR3 region has the DNA TGCGCCAGCAGTCAATCAAATCAGGGACCCCGGAGTGACAATGAGCAGTTCTTC. It codes for CASSQSNQGPRSDNEQFF. The chain couples TRBV23-1 to TRBJ2-1, with D tentatively TRBD1 or TRBD2 (5 bases each). TRBV23-1 is an ORF for which the function is uncertain. V dropped 0 bases and J dropped 5 bases, with 20 bases sitting between them. The CDR3 length is 18 residues.

This clonotype was detected many times. The rearrangement uses TRBV28 and TRBJ1-2; D might be TRBD1 (5 bases). Trimming removed 2 bases from V and 4 bases from J, with 14 bases in between. CDR1 is MDHEN, CDR2 SYDVKM, per germline. This CDR3 region has 15 residues. The DNA for the CDR3 is TGTGCCAGCAGTTTACTTGGCAGGGAGGGCTATGGCTACACCTTC. Translated: CASSLLGREGYGYTF.

The gene calls are TRBV5-1 and TRBJ2-2; the D is unclear. The V gene lost 0 bases and the J gene lost 3 bases, with 6 bases spanning the gap. The CDR3 extends over 14 amino acids. Germline CDR1 and CDR2: SGHRS and YFSETQ. CDR3 in amino acids: CASSLGVDTGELFF. The CDR3 DNA follows: TGCGCCAGCAGCTTGGGGGTGGACACCGGGGAGCTGTTTTTT.

This clonotype was picked up many times. The V gene is TRBV5-1, the J gene TRBJ2-2; D perhaps matches TRBD1 (5 bases). The CDR3 totals 18 residues. Trimming removed 4 bases at V and 0 bases at J, with 19 bases between. From germline, CDR1 is SGHRS and CDR2 YFSETQ. The CDR3 is CASSRMTGPGPNTGELFF. As DNA, the CDR3 is TGCGCCAGCAGCCGGATGACCGGTCCAGGGCCGAACACCGGGGAGCTGTTTTTT.

The table lists this clonotype with many counts. V is TRBV7-2 and J is TRBJ2-1, with D possibly matching TRBD1 (5 bases). The V and J ends lost 2 bases and 14 bases respectively, with 13 bases between them. This CDR3 is built from 12 residues. Germline V gene data show CDR1 as SGHTA and CDR2 as FQGNSA. CDR3 sequence reads: CASSLKVPGKFF. CDR3 DNA sequence: TGTGCCAGCAGCTTAAAGGTCCCAGGGAAGTTCTTC.

Many counts were recorded for this clonotype. CDR3 sequence reads: CASSEETGRNSPLHF. For the CDR3, the DNA is TGTGCCAGCAGTGAGGAGACAGGGCGGAATTCACCCCTCCACTTT. This rearrangement joins TRBV2 to TRBJ1-6; 7 positions match TRBD1. V lost 3 bases to trimming and J lost 7 bases; unmatched junction nucleotides: 6. Germline CDR1 is SNHLY and CDR2 is FYNNEI. The CDR3 extends over 15 amino acids.

At least ten counts were recorded for this clonotype. The gene calls are TRBV7-8 and TRBJ2-7; tentative D call: TRBD1 (5 bases). The length of the CDR3 is 14 residues. The germline gives CDR1 SGHVS, CDR2 FQNEAQ. Trimming took off 1 base at V and 2 bases at J, with 9 bases between the two ends. The CDR3 nucleotides read TGTGCCAGCAGCTTAGTAGGGGTAGCCTACGAGCAGTACGTC. It codes for CASSLVGVAYEQYV.

This clonotype was detected many times. J is TRBJ2-3 and V is TRBV5-4; perhaps TRBD1 as D (5 bases). CDR1 and CDR2 from the germline V gene are SGHNT and YYREEE (reference sequence). V was pared by 7 bases and J by 0 bases, with 12 bases between. CDR3 length: 14 amino acids. This chain's CDR3 is CASSPTASTDTQYF. The CDR3 DNA is TGTGCCAGCTCCCCGACAGCTAGCACAGATACGCAGTATTTT.

There are a few counts of this clonotype. The chain is built from TRBV6-5 and TRBJ2-2; 7 bases line up with TRBD1. V was clipped by 6 bases and J by 3 bases; unmatched bases: 4. Germline CDR1 is MNHEY and CDR2 is SVGAGI. The CDR3 has 14 residues. In DNA form, the CDR3 reads TGTGCCAGCAGGGGAACAGGGGACACCGGGGAGCTGTTTTTT. It translates to CASRGTGDTGELFF.

This clonotype was counted many times. The chain has TRBV7-9 and TRBJ2-7; possibly TRBD1 or TRBD2 for D (5 bases each). Trimming took off 5 bases at V and 2 bases at J, with 13 bases between the two ends. CDR3 length: 14 amino acids. Per germline, CDR1 SEHNR and CDR2 FQNEAQ (reference sequence). The CDR3 nucleotides read TGTGCCAGCAGCACCGGGACGGTTGCCTACGAGCAGTACTTC. Amino acids: CASSTGTVAYEQYF.

V and J are TRBV7-9 and TRBJ1-4, with no clear D. This CDR3 has 17 amino acids. V was trimmed by 4 bases and J by 3 bases, leaving 18 bases between them. Germline lookup yields CDR1 SEHNR and CDR2 FQNEAQ (reference sequence). The CDR3 here is CASSSSFESAANEKLFF. Written as DNA, the CDR3 is TGTGCCAGCAGCTCCTCCTTTGAAAGTGCTGCTAATGAAAAACTGTTTTTT.

This clonotype was found many times. The rearrangement links TRBV28 to TRBJ1-1; D not certain. Per germline, CDR1 MDHEN and CDR2 SYDVKM. The V gene lost 2 bases and the J gene lost 1 base, with 17 bases spanning the gap. This CDR3 spans 17 amino acids. CDR3 DNA: TGTGCCAGCAGTTTACCCGGCGCTGGGTACGGGAACACTGAAGCTTTCTTT. Translating gives CASSLPGAGYGNTEAFF.

This clonotype was seen ten or more times. CDR3 nucleotide sequence: TGTGCCAGCAGTTTACTCGCTACAGGGAGGGGAGAGCAGTACTTC. Translated: CASSLLATGRGEQYF. The gene calls are TRBV27 and TRBJ2-7, with D perhaps TRBD2 (7 bases). The V gene's germline CDR1 is MNHEY and CDR2 SMNVEV (reference sequence). V was cut by 2 bases and J by 7 bases, with 18 bases left in between. The CDR3 covers 15 residues.

This clonotype occurred many times. V and J are TRBV7-2 and TRBJ2-7, with 8 bases matching TRBD1. After removal of 5 bases from V and 0 bases from J, the junction contained 3 bases not matched to a gene. Germline V CDR1 and CDR2: SGHTA, FQGNSA. This CDR3 has 14 residues. Written as DNA, the CDR3 is TGTGCCAGCAGCACACAGGGGGGCTCCTACGAGCAGTACTTC. Amino acids: CASSTQGGSYEQYF.

The chain recombines TRBV5-6 with TRBJ2-7; D perhaps matches TRBD1 (5 bases). V shed 0 bases and J shed 4 bases, with 11 bases lying between them. Germline CDR1 and CDR2: SGHDT and YYEEEE. CDR3 length: 14 amino acids. CDR3 sequence: CASSLGAQEYEQYV. In DNA form, the CDR3 reads TGTGCCAGCAGCTTGGGAGCACAGGAGTACGAGCAGTACGTC.

This clonotype showed up many times. The V gene is TRBV6-1, the J gene TRBJ1-5; TRBD1 matches at 7 bases. CDR1 and CDR2 from the germline V gene are MNHNS and SASEGT. The V gene end was trimmed by 6 bases and the J gene end by 3 bases; junction bases not matched to a gene: 5. CDR3 length equals 14 residues. CDR3 region: CASRAGGNNQPQHF. As DNA, the CDR3 is TGTGCCAGCAGGGCAGGGGGTAACAATCAGCCCCAGCATTTT.

This clonotype has ten or more counts. This rearrangement joins TRBV20-1 to TRBJ2-4; 12 nucleotides agree with TRBD2. Germline trimming cut 0 bases from V and 9 bases from J; bases unmatched to any gene: 12. CDR3 length: 17 residues. The germline CDR1 and CDR2 sequences are DFQATT and SNEGSKA (reference sequence). The CDR3 reads CSARDFRTSGIGGIQYF. The DNA for the CDR3 is TGCAGTGCTAGAGATTTTAGGACTAGCGGGATTGGGGGCATTCAGTACTTC.

This clonotype showed up many times. The V call is TRBV7-4, the J call TRBJ2-3, with D unclear. Germline CDR1 reads SGHVT; CDR2 reads SQSDAQ. The CDR3 covers 15 residues. V lost 5 bases, J lost 2 bases, and 14 bases lay in between. The CDR3 spells CASSGCRTFTDTQYF. In DNA, the CDR3 is TGTGCCAGCAGCGGGTGTAGGACCTTCACAGATACGCAGTATTTT. Looking up the rest from reference TRBV7-4 and TRBJ2-3 gives the full variable domain: GAGVSQSPRYKVAKRGRDVALRCDSISGHVTLYWYRQTLGQGSEVLTYSQSDAQRDKSGRPSGRFSAERPERSVSTLKIQRTEQGDSAVYLCASSGCRTFTDTQYFGPGTRLTVL.

This clonotype was seen ten or more times. V and J are TRBV7-8 and TRBJ1-5, with 9 positions matching TRBD1. The germline CDR1 and CDR2 sequences are SGHVS and FQNEAQ. The CDR3 is made up of 14 amino acids. With 1 base clipped from V and 6 bases from J, the junction kept 1 base outside the gene matches. CDR3 coding DNA: TGTGCCAGCAGCTTAGGGACAGGGGCTCAGCCCCAGCATTTT. Translating gives CASSLGTGAQPQHF. Combining the CDR3 with reference TRBV7-8 and TRBJ1-5 gives the whole variable domain GAGVSQSPRYKVAKRGQDVALRCDPISGHVSLFWYQQALGQGPEFLTYFQNEAQLDKSGLPSDRFFAERPEGSVSTLKIQRTQQEDSAVYLCASSLGTGAQPQHFGDGTRLSIL.

This clonotype was counted only a few times. The chain employs TRBV15 and TRBJ1-2, with TRBD1 matching 7 bases. Germline V gene data show CDR1 as LNHNV and CDR2 as YYDKDF (reference sequence). The CDR3 runs to 14 residues. V lost 5 bases and J lost 8; bases outside the gene matches: 11. The CDR3 spells CATSGRQGHRGYTF. CDR3 nucleotides: TGTGCCACCAGCGGCCGACAGGGACATAGAGGCTACACCTTC.

The V gene is TRBV15, the J gene TRBJ2-3, with D perhaps TRBD1 (6 bases). Looked up from germline, CDR1 is LNHNV and CDR2 is YYDKDF (reference sequence). V lost 1 base, J lost 1 base, and 9 bases lay in between. This CDR3 is 15 amino acids long. As DNA, the CDR3 is TGTGCCACCAGCAGAGTTCCAGGGGGCACAGATACGCAGTATTTT. As protein: CATSRVPGGTDTQYF. Variable domain in full (rest from reference TRBV15 and TRBJ2-3): DAMVIQNPRYQVTQFGKPVTLSCSQTLNHNVMYWYQQKSSQAPKLLFHYYDKDFNNEADTPDNFQSRRPNTSFCFLDIRSPGLGDTAMYLCATSRVPGGTDTQYFGPGTRLTVL.

This clonotype has ten or more counts. The chain recombines TRBV7-2 with TRBJ1-6, with D unclear. The CDR3 is 15 residues long. Between the trimmed V and J ends, which lost 5 bases and 5 bases, there was a span of 13 bases. In germline, CDR1 is SGHTA, CDR2 FQGNSA. The CDR3 nucleotides are TGTGCCAGCAGCCTATTCGTAACTGATAATTCACCCCTCCACTTT. It encodes CASSLFVTDNSPLHF.

The V and J genes are TRBV20-1 and TRBJ1-5; D not certain. The V end lost 4 bases, the J end lost 0 bases, and 13 bases lay between the germline ends. Germline loops: CDR1 DFQATT, CDR2 SNEGSKA (reference sequence). This CDR3 region has 15 residues. The CDR3 reads CSATRNPDSNQPQHF. CDR3 DNA sequence: TGCAGTGCTACCCGAAATCCGGATAGCAATCAGCCCCAGCATTTT.

The CDR3 region has the DNA TGCGCCAGCAGCCTAAACAGCATTTCAGACTATGGCTACACCTTC. Its protein product is CASSLNSISDYGYTF. The rearrangement joins TRBV5-1 to TRBJ1-2; D remains unclear. The CDR3 runs to 15 residues. Germline V gene sequence: CDR1 SGHRS, CDR2 YFSETQ. The V end was cut by 4 bases, the J end by 3 bases, with 16 bases between.

This clonotype was seen just once. The chain combines TRBV28 with TRBJ2-6; D tentatively fits TRBD1 or TRBD2 (6 bases each). The germline gives CDR1 MDHEN, CDR2 SYDVKM. V was cut by 3 bases and J by 2 bases, with 11 bases left in between. CDR3 length: 16 residues. The CDR3 region has the DNA TGTGCCAGCAGTTTGGGGGGCAGGGCTGGGGCCAACGTCCTGACTTTC. It specifies CASSLGGRAGANVLTF.

This clonotype has only a few counts. The chain employs TRBV6-5 and TRBJ2-1; weak D call: TRBD2 (5 bases). The germline V gene has CDR1 MNHEY and CDR2 SVGAGI. CDR3 size: 12 residues. V was shortened by 2 bases and J by 6 bases, with 5 bases between the two germline ends. Here the CDR3 DNA reads TGTGCCAGCAGTTACGAGGGCAATGAGCAGTTCTTC. This codes for CASSYEGNEQFF.

In its sample, this clonotype was seen many times. The genes are TRBV7-2 and TRBJ1-1, with D possibly being TRBD1 (5 bases). Germline loops: CDR1 SGHTA, CDR2 FQGNSA. CDR3 length: 13 residues. V lost 5 bases, J lost 8 bases, and 15 bases lay in between. CDR3 bases: TGTGCCAGCAGCCCACTGGGGGGGTGGGAAGCTTTCTTT. Amino acids: CASSPLGGWEAFF.

In this sample, this clonotype turned up many times. V is TRBV6-6 and J is TRBJ2-7; perhaps D is TRBD1 or TRBD2 (5 bases each). Per germline, CDR1 MNHNY and CDR2 SVGAGI (reference sequence). V lost 3 bases, J lost 2 bases, and 17 bases lay in between. The CDR3 runs 16 residues. In DNA, the CDR3 is TGTGCCAGCAGTTATTTACGGGGACGGGGAACCTACGAGCAGTACTTC. As protein: CASSYLRGRGTYEQYF.

In this sample, this clonotype turned up many times. This sequence joins TRBV7-8 and TRBJ2-7; D perhaps matches TRBD1 (5 bases). V lost 5 bases to trimming and J lost 5 bases, with 16 bases between them. Germline V CDR1 and CDR2: SGHVS, FQNEAQ. The CDR3 covers 14 residues. The CDR3 loop reads CASSRDRPSDEQYF. In nucleotides, the CDR3 is TGTGCCAGCAGCCGCGACAGACCCTCGGACGAGCAGTACTTC.